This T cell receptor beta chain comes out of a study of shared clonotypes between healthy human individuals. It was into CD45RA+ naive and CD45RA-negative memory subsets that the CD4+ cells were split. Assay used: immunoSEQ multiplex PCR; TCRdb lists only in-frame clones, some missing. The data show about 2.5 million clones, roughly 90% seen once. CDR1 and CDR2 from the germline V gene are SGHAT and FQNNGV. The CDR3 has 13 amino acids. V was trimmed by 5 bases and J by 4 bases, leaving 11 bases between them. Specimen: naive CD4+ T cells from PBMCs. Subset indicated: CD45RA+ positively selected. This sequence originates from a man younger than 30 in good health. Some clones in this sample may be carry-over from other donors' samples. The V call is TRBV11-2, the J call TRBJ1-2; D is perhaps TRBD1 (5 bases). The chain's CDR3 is CASSGAGGYGYTF. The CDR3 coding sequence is TGTGCCAGCAGCGGGGCGGGTGGCTATGGCTACACCTTC.